One TCR beta chain is described in this entry. Its antigen remains unknown. Germline loops: CDR1 SGHTA, CDR2 FQGNSA. Unmatched junction bases numbered 10, after V lost 5 bases and J lost 6 bases. The CDR3 is 16 residues long. The data were taken from a study of T-cell memory formation after mild COVID-19. Study at large: For the most part, TCR clusters were specific to one donor. Overall study results and limits: Several responding clones turned up in pre-infection memory, indicating that cross-reactive memory may have taken part.

One entry per CDR3 protein results from TCRdb running MiXCR on the 5' RACE reads. The table records hundreds of thousands of distinct CDR3 sequences, about 24% of them present only once. V gene TRBV7-2 combines with J gene TRBJ2-1, with TRBD1 matching 10 bases. The TCR comes from an adult woman who had mild COVID-19 (a few samples of this study predate the infection). Cell type and time point are not known. Source material: PBMCs or a T cell subset sorted from them (not recorded which). CDR3 sequence: CASSVSGQGRSNEQFF. The CDR3, as DNA: TGTGCCAGCAGCGTGTCGGGACAGGGGAGAAGCAATGAGCAGTTCTTC.